This TCR beta chain was documented in a study of blood T cell repertoires in COVID-19. Across the study: Italy, Spain and the United States were the sources of the convalescent and acute COVID-19 samples. From T cells, B-cell-depleted T cells, or PBMCs came the material, which was cDNA or gDNA.

V was clipped by 5 bases and J by 5 bases; unmatched bases: 5. This CDR3 region has 14 residues. The germline gives CDR1 ENHRY, CDR2 SYGVKD. Original processing notes: The assay estimated nucleated cells by amplifying reference gene primers. The data were produced by immunoSEQ multiplex PCR, yet TCRdb's version contains in-frame clones alone and is incomplete. V and J calls and clone size are those listed in that table; D and trimming were worked out from the DNA. This table holds 30,000 to 40,000 clones, roughly nine tenths found once. This sequence joins TRBV10-3 and TRBJ1-2, with TRBD1 matching over 10 bases. Sequencing was done on a sample of peripheral blood. This clonotype was sampled from a man in his sixties with acute or convalescent COVID-19. The CDR3 DNA sequence: TGTGCCATCAGTAGGACAGGGGGGTCATATGGCTACACCTTC. Encoded protein: CAISRTGGSYGYTF.